This T cell receptor (beta chain) was observed in a study of blood T cell repertoires in COVID-19. About the study: Samples taken during acute and convalescent COVID-19 were collected in the United States, Italy and Spain.

The germline CDR1 and CDR2 sequences are LNHDA and SQIVND (reference sequence). CDR3 size: 12 residues. The V end lost 5 bases, the J end lost 6 bases, and 10 bases lay between the germline ends. Per the original methods: Reference gene primer amplification gave nucleated cell count estimates. Libraries were prepared by immunoSEQ multiplex PCR; TCRdb keeps only in-frame clonotypes and omits some of them. The V and J calls and clone size were taken over from that table, and D and trimming were inferred from the DNA. The table shows roughly 400,000 clones, with 85% to 90% occurring only once. Participants' reported clinical history set cohort assignment.

This receptor was taken from a woman aged 45 to 65 who had recovered from COVID-19. Sequencing was done on a sample of PBMCs or T cells enriched from blood (not recorded which). This rearrangement joins TRBV19 to TRBJ1-1; no definite D call. The chain's CDR3 is CASSSRYAEAFF. In DNA form, the CDR3 reads TGTGCCAGTAGTTCGAGGTACGCTGAAGCTTTCTTT.